This TCR beta chain was documented in a study of identical twins. The CDR3 has 12 amino acids. Germline CDR1 LNHDA, CDR2 SQIVND (reference sequence). Trimming pared 1 base from V and 6 bases from J, leaving 4 bases between. From the 5' RACE reads, TCRdb called clonotypes with MiXCR, one entry per CDR3 protein. The data hold roughly 1.6 million distinct CDR3 sequences, with roughly 35% observed a single time. This TCR was sampled from a newborn girl in good health. The rearrangement joins TRBV19 to TRBJ1-5; no clear D gene. Sequenced sample: cord blood. DNA for the CDR3: TGTGCCAGTAGTATAGTGGCTCAGCCCCAGCATTTT. Translating it yields CASSIVAQPQHF.